The 13 T cell receptor beta chains given below trace back to one sample, sequenced in a study of blood T cell repertoires in COVID-19. Assay used: immunoSEQ multiplex PCR; TCRdb lists only in-frame clones, some missing. This repertoire shows about 230,000 clones, approximately 83% found once; its top ten account for around 25%. The sample was peripheral blood. Source of these receptors: a man aged 35-49 years with acute or convalescent COVID-19.

This chain joins TRBV7-7 and TRBJ1-6; the D is unclear. The CDR3 extends over 15 amino acids. Germline V CDR1 and CDR2: SSHAT, FNYEAQ (reference sequence). The ends were cut back, 3 bases at V and 7 bases at J, with 13 bases in the middle. The CDR3 sequence: CASSFEQKDNSPLHF. The CDR3 DNA sequence: TGTGCCAGCAGCTTTGAACAGAAAGACAATTCACCCCTCCACTTT.

The chain uses TRBV2 and TRBJ1-2; 11 nucleotides line up with TRBD1. This CDR3 is 16 amino acids long. Germline CDR1 and CDR2: SNHLY and FYNNEI. Trimming took 1 base from V and 6 from J; bases not matched to a gene: 7. As DNA, the CDR3 is TGTGCCAGCAGTGAAGGGGACAGGGGGGCATCGGATGGCTACACCTTC. Residues: CASSEGDRGASDGYTF.

J is TRBJ1-1 and V is TRBV29-1; possibly TRBD1 for D (5 bases). From germline, CDR1 is SQVTM and CDR2 ANQGSEA. Trimming pared 0 bases from V and 4 bases from J, leaving 9 bases between. The CDR3 is 13 amino acids. The CDR3 nucleotides read TGCAGCGTTGAAGATCGGGGGGTCACTGAAGCTTTCTTT. Protein product: CSVEDRGVTEAFF.

The gene calls are TRBV5-1 and TRBJ2-1; 11 bases match TRBD1. This CDR3 contains 15 residues. Germline CDR1 SGHRS, CDR2 YFSETQ. The V segment lost 6 bases and the J segment 7 bases; nucleotides outside the gene matches: 9. CDR3 bases: TGCGCCAGCAACAGGGGCCGGGACAGGGGGAATGAGCAGTTCTTC. Encoded protein: CASNRGRDRGNEQFF. The full variable domain, in which reference TRBV5-1 and TRBJ2-1 provide the parts outside the CDR3, is KAGVTQTPRYLIKTRGQQVTLSCSPISGHRSVSWYQQTPGQGLQFLFEYFSETQRNKGNFPGRFSGRQFSNSRSEMNVSTLELGDSALYLCASNRGRDRGNEQFFGPGTRLTVL.

In DNA, the CDR3 is TGTGCCAGTAGTAACTTCGGTTACAATGAGCAGTTCTTC. It translates to CASSNFGYNEQFF. V gene TRBV19 combines with J gene TRBJ2-1, with unresolved D. CDR1 is LNHDA, CDR2 SQIVND, per germline (reference sequence). Trimming cost V 4 bases and J 4 bases, with 8 bases left between them. There are 13 residues in the CDR3.

The rearrangement uses TRBV4-2 and TRBJ1-2; D might be TRBD1 (6 bases). V was shortened by 1 base and J by 8 bases, with 14 bases between the two germline ends. The CDR3 consists of 14 residues. CDR1 LGHNA and CDR2 YNFKEQ come from the germline V gene. The CDR3 DNA is TGTGCCAGCAGCCAAGCCCAGGGGCATAGAGGCTACACCTTC. Its protein is CASSQAQGHRGYTF.

The chain combines TRBV3-1 (or the pseudogene TRBV3-2) with TRBJ2-2, with no clear D. V lost 7 bases to trimming and J lost 6 bases, with 15 bases between them. CDR3 length: 14 residues. The germline CDR1 and CDR2 sequences are LGHDT and YNNKEL (reference sequence). The CDR3 sequence: CASTSSPKPGELFF. As DNA, the CDR3 is TGTGCCAGCACTAGTTCCCCCAAACCCGGGGAGCTGTTTTTT.

Here the CDR3 DNA reads TGTGCCAGCAGCGCCCCCGGGACAGGGCGTACTCGAGATACGCAGTATTTT. As protein: CASSAPGTGRTRDTQYF. This rearrangement joins TRBV7-9 to TRBJ2-3; the match to TRBD1 covers 9 bases. The J segment lost 5 bases and the V segment lost 5 bases, leaving 14 bases of the junction unmatched. This CDR3 is built from 17 residues. Germline V gene lookup returns CDR1 SEHNR and CDR2 FQNEAQ (reference sequence). The whole variable domain, filled in from reference TRBV7-9 and TRBJ2-3, reads DTGVSQNPRHKITKRGQNVTFRCDPISEHNRLYWYRQTLGQGPEFLTYFQNEAQLEKSRLLSDRFSAERPKGSFSTLEIQRTEQGDSAMYLCASSAPGTGRTRDTQYFGPGTRLTVL.

This clone was seen just once. The CDR3: CASSQQGHQPQHF. The CDR3 DNA follows: TGTGCCAGCAGCCAACAGGGTCATCAGCCCCAGCATTTT. V is TRBV6-5 and J is TRBJ1-5; weak D call: TRBD1 (6 bases). V gave up 6 bases and J gave up 5 bases, with 11 bases separating them. The CDR3 extends over 13 amino acids. Germline V lookup: CDR1 MNHEY, CDR2 SVGAGI.

In DNA form, the CDR3 reads TGTGCCAGCAGCCTAACTAGCGGGAGTTTTGAGCAGTTCTTC. It codes for CASSLTSGSFEQFF. The chain employs TRBV3-1 (or the pseudogene TRBV3-2) and TRBJ2-1, with 11 bases aligning to TRBD2. Trimming removed 4 bases from V and 9 bases from J; junction bases left unmatched: 5. The CDR3 is 14 amino acids. Germline loops: CDR1 LGHDT, CDR2 YNNKEL (reference sequence).

The chain joins TRBV7-2 to TRBJ1-2; D gene ambiguous. CDR3 length: 13 residues. The ends were cut back, 4 bases at V and 8 bases at J, with 14 bases in the middle. The germline gives CDR1 SGHTA, CDR2 FQGNSA. CDR3 sequence reads: CASSSHQSKGYTF. DNA of the CDR3: TGTGCCAGCAGCTCACACCAATCAAAGGGCTACACCTTC.

This clone was detected once. This chain connects TRBV27 to TRBJ1-2, with D hard to call. V was clipped by 8 bases and J by 8 bases, with 21 bases between them. This CDR3 has 14 amino acids. CDR1 and CDR2 from the germline V gene are MNHEY and SMNVEV (reference sequence). The chain's CDR3 is CASGSIDGREGYTF. The CDR3 region has the DNA TGTGCCAGCGGATCAATCGACGGACGGGAGGGCTACACCTTC.

The gene calls are TRBV5-4 and TRBJ1-2; no definite D call. The CDR3 has 16 residues. Trimming pared 3 bases from V and 3 bases from J, leaving 18 bases between. Germline V CDR1 and CDR2: SGHNT, YYREEE (reference sequence). The CDR3, as DNA: TGTGCCAGCAGCTCCCCTGTGGCAGGATCGTACTATGGCTACACCTTC. Amino acid sequence: CASSSPVAGSYYGYTF. Combining the CDR3 with reference TRBV5-4 and TRBJ1-2 gives the whole variable domain ETGVTQSPTHLIKTRGQQVTLRCSSQSGHNTVSWYQQALGQGPQFIFQYYREEENGRGNFPPRFSGLQFPNYSSELNVNALELDDSALYLCASSSPVAGSYYGYTFGSGTRLTVV.